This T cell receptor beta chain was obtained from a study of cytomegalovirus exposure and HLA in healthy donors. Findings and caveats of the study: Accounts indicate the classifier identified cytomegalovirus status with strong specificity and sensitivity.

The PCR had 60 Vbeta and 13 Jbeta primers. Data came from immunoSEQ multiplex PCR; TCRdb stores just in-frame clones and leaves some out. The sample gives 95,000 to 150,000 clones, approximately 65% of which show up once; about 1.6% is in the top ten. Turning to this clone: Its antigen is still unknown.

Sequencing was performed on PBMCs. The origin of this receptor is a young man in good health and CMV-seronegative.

CDR3 coding DNA: TGTGCCAGCAGCTTAGATCGATTGGGCTCGCGCTATGGCTACACCTTC. Encoded protein: CASSLDRLGSRYGYTF. This sequence joins TRBV7-2 and TRBJ1-2, with D uncertain. V lost 1 base to trimming and J lost 4 bases, with 16 bases between them. The germline gives CDR1 SGHTA, CDR2 FQGNSA. CDR3 length: 16 amino acids. The whole variable domain, filled in from reference TRBV7-2 and TRBJ1-2, reads GAGVSQSPSNKVTEKGKDVELRCDPISGHTALYWYRQSLGQGLEFLIYFQGNSAPDKSGLPSDRFSAERTGGSVSTLTIQRTQQEDSAVYLCASSLDRLGSRYGYTFGSGTRLTVV.